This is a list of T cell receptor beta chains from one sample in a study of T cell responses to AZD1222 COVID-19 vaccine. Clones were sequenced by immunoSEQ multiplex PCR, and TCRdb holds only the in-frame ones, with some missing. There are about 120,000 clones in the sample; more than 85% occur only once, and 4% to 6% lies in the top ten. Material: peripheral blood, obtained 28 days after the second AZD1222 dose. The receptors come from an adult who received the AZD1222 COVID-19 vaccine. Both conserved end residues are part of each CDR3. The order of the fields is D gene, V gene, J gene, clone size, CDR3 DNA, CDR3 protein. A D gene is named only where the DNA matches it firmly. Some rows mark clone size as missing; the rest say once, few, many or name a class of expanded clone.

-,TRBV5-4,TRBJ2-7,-,TGTGCCAGCAGCTTGGATCGAACAGGCTCCTACGAGCAGTACTTC,CASSLDRTGSYEQYF
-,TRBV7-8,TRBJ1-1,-,TGTGCCAGCAGCTTAAATTCTAGGGCGATGAACACTGAAGCTTTCTTT,CASSLNSRAMNTEAFF
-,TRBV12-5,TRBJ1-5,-,TGTGCTAGTGGTGAGGAGGGTGGCTGGCCCCAGCATTTT,CASGEEGGWPQHF
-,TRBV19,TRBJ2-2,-,TGTGCCAGTAGTATACAAGAATTCACCGGGGAGCTGTTTTTT,CASSIQEFTGELFF
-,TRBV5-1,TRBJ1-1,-,TGCGCCAGCAGCTTCTTACAGGGACTGTTCGACACTGAAGCTTTCTTT,CASSFLQGLFDTEAFF
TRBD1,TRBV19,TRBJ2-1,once,TGTGCCAGTAGGGCGGACAGGGTCAATGAGCAGTTCTTC,CASRADRVNEQFF
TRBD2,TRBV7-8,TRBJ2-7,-,TGTGCCAGCAGCTTAACAAGGGCGGGGGGTACGAAGCAGTACTTC,CASSLTRAGGTKQYF
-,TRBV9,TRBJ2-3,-,TGTGCCAGCAGCGCTTCATCCGGGGCCGAAATTTCCACAGATACGCAGTATTTT,CASSASSGAEISTDTQYF
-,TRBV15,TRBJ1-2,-,TGTGCCACCAGCAGTTCTAACTATGGCTACACCTTC,CATSSSNYGYTF
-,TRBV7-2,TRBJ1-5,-,TGTGCCAGCAGTTCAAGGTTGGGCAATCAGCCCCAGCATTTT,CASSSRLGNQPQHF
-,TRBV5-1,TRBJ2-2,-,TGCGCCAGCAGCCTCCTCGGCGGTAGCGGAACCGGGGAGCTGTTTTTT,CASSLLGGSGTGELFF
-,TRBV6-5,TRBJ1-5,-,TGTGCCAGCAGCAAATCAGTCTTAAATCAGCCCCAGCATTTT,CASSKSVLNQPQHF
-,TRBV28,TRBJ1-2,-,TGTGCCAGCAGTTATCCGGGGGAATCATATGGCTACACCTTC,CASSYPGESYGYTF
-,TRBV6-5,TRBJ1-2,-,TGTGCCAGCAGCGTCACCCAAGTTTATGGCTACACCTTC,CASSVTQVYGYTF
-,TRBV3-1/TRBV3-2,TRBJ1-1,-,TGTGCCAGCAGCCGCACAGGGTTGAACACTGAAGCTTTCTTT,CASSRTGLNTEAFF
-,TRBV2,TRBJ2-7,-,TGTGCCAGGTACGGGGGTTTAGATGAGTACTTC,CARYGGLDEYF
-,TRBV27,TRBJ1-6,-,TGTGCCAGCAGCCTCTTCGGGGCGCGTAGGGCGTTTTCACCCCTCCACTTT,CASSLFGARRAFSPLHF
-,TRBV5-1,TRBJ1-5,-,TGCGCCAGCAGCTTGGCAGGGGATAGCAATCAGCCCCAGCATTTT,CASSLAGDSNQPQHF
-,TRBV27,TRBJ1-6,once,TGTGCCAGCAGTTCTCCCCTTTCACCCCTCCACTTT,CASSSPLSPLHF
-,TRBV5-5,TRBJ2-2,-,TGTGCCAGCAGCTTGGCGGGGGAGCTGTTTTTT,CASSLAGELFF
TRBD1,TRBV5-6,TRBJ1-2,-,TGTGCCAGCAGCTTTCAACAGGGGCATTCGACTGGCTACACCTTC,CASSFQQGHSTGYTF
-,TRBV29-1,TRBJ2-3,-,TGCAGCGAGCTTCAAGCCCCGACAGATACGCAGTATTTT,CSELQAPTDTQYF
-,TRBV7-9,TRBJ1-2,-,TGTGCCAGCAGCTCCGCTAATTTGCGCTATGGCTACACCTTC,CASSSANLRYGYTF
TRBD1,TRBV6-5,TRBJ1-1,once,TGTGCCAGCAGTCAGGGACAGGGGTACGTCTTT,CASSQGQGYVF
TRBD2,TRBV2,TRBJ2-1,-,TGTGCCAGCAGAGCTTTAGCGGGAGGAATGTACAATGAGCAGTTCTTC,CASRALAGGMYNEQFF
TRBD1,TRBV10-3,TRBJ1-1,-,TGTGCCATCAGTGAGGGGAGGGGGCTTTCAGGTGAAGCTTTCTTT,CAISEGRGLSGEAFF
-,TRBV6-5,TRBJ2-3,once,TGTGCCAGCCGTCCGGGGGTCACAGATACGCAGTATTTT,CASRPGVTDTQYF
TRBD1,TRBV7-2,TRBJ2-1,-,TGTGCCAGCTCCGGGGGACAGGGAGTTAGCAATGAGCAGTTCTTC,CASSGGQGVSNEQFF
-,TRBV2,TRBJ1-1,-,TGTGCCAGCATGACCGCTGGCGCCCAAAACATGGCTTTCTTT,CASMTAGAQNMAFF
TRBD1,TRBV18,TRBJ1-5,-,TGTGCCAGCTCACCGAAGGGACAGGGGGCGGATCAGCCCCAGCATTTT,CASSPKGQGADQPQHF
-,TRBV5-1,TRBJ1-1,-,TGCGCCAGCAGCTTGGTTAGGAACACTGAAGCTTTCTTT,CASSLVRNTEAFF
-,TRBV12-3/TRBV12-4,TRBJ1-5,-,TGTGCCAGCAGTTTAGGCGGGCAGCCCCAGCATTTT,CASSLGGQPQHF
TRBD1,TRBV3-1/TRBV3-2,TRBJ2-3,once,TGTGCCAGCAGCCAAGTTGGCACAGGGGCAGATACGCAGTATTTT,CASSQVGTGADTQYF
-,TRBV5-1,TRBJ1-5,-,TGCGCCAGCAGCTTGGCCGGGGCCGGCAATCAGCCCCAGCATTTT,CASSLAGAGNQPQHF
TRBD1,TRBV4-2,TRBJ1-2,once,TGTGCCAGCAGCCCTGGGACAGGAGGTGGCTATGGCTACACCTTC,CASSPGTGGGYGYTF
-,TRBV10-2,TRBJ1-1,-,TGCGCCAGCAGTGAGGTGCAGGGGAGAGCTTTCTTT,CASSEVQGRAFF
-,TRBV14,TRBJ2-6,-,TGTGCCAGCAGCCAAAGGCAGGGTAACACTGGGGCCAACGTCCTGACTTTC,CASSQRQGNTGANVLTF
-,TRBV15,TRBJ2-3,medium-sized,TGTGCCACCAGCAGGGACGTGGAAAACACAGATACGCAGTATTTT,CATSRDVENTDTQYF
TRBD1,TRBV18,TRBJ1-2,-,TGTGCCAGCTCACCACCAGGACAGGGCGCCTATTATGGCTACACCTTC,CASSPPGQGAYYGYTF
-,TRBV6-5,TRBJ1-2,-,TGTGCCAGCAGTTACTCGATCGACTCCTACTATGGCTACACCTTC,CASSYSIDSYYGYTF
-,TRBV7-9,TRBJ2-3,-,TGTGCCAGCAGTCCCACCGCGTCTAGCACAGATACGCAGTATTTT,CASSPTASSTDTQYF